These 10 T cell receptor beta chains originate from one sample sequenced in a study of T-cell memory formation after mild COVID-19. Each CDR3 protein gets one entry after TCRdb re-called the 5' RACE reads with MiXCR. The sample has 350,000 to 450,000 distinct CDR3 sequences; about 20% are singletons. The sample comprised PBMCs or a T cell subset sorted from them (not recorded which). The receptors stem from an adult woman who had mild COVID-19 (a few samples of this study predate the infection). Cell type and time point are not known.

In this sample, this clonotype turned up many times. The chain couples TRBV15 to TRBJ2-7, with a tentative D call TRBD2 (5 bases). Germline CDR1 LNHNV, CDR2 YYDKDF (reference sequence). This CDR3 has 12 residues. Deletions cut 5 bases from V and 10 bases from J, with 15 bases between. Written as DNA, the CDR3 is TGTGCCACCAGCCCCCCGGAGGCCCGCCAGTACTTC. Its protein product is CATSPPEARQYF.

V usage is TRBV18 and J usage is TRBJ2-1, with D maybe TRBD2 (5 bases). Germline V gene lookup returns CDR1 KGHSH and CDR2 LQKENI. The CDR3 runs to 14 residues. V was clipped by 4 bases and J by 7 bases, with 14 bases between them. The CDR3 DNA sequence: TGTGCCAGCTCACGGAGAGGGATCTCGAATGAGCAGTTCTTC. It yields the protein CASSRRGISNEQFF.

This clonotype was seen a handful of times. V usage is TRBV20-1 and J usage is TRBJ2-3, with 7 positions matching TRBD2. CDR1 and CDR2 (germline): DFQATT, SNEGSKA (reference sequence). The CDR3 runs to 16 residues. The trim removed 5 bases at V and 1 base at J, leaving 12 bases unmatched. As DNA, the CDR3 is TGCAGTGCTCCCGGGAGGTCCTGGGAGGGCACAGATACGCAGTATTTT. This encodes CSAPGRSWEGTDTQYF.

The V call is TRBV5-5, the J call TRBJ1-1; a weak D match, TRBD1 (5 bases). The CDR3 is made up of 17 amino acids. V was pared by 2 bases and J by 8 bases, with 25 bases between. The germline gives CDR1 SGHKS, CDR2 YYEKEE (reference sequence). In DNA, the CDR3 is TGTGCCAGCAGCTTCTGGTTTCTCCTGGGGCAGGGCAGAGAAGCTTTCTTT. It codes for CASSFWFLLGQGREAFF. Full variable domain (outside the CDR3, taken from reference TRBV5-5 and TRBJ1-1): DAGVTQSPTHLIKTRGQQVTLRCSPISGHKSVSWYQQVLGQGPQFIFQYYEKEERGRGNFPDRFSARQFPNYSSELNVNALLLGDSALYLCASSFWFLLGQGREAFFGQGTRLTVV.

The J gene is TRBJ2-5, the V gene TRBV4-2; 10 bases line up with TRBD1. The ends lost 8 bases at V and 5 bases at J; junction bases unmatched: 8. CDR3 length: 14 residues. CDR1 LGHNA and CDR2 YNFKEQ come from the germline V gene. CDR3 bases: TGTGCCAGCCCAAGGACAGGGGGTGGGGAGACCCAGTACTTC. Translated, it gives CASPRTGGGETQYF.

The rearrangement uses TRBV14 and TRBJ2-7; possible D gene TRBD1, 6 bases. The CDR3 is 15 amino acids. Trimming shortened V by 2 bases and J by 0 bases, and 11 bases separated the two germline ends. Germline V gives CDR1 SGHDN, CDR2 FVKESK. CDR3 nucleotide sequence: TGTGCCAGCAGCCAAACGTACAGGGTCTCCTACGAGCAGTACTTC. This translates into CASSQTYRVSYEQYF.

In its sample, this clonotype was seen a few times. The rearrangement joins TRBV4-3 to TRBJ2-5; no firm D call. The CDR3 covers 13 residues. Trimming left V 4 bases short and J 5 bases short, with 11 bases between. Germline CDR1 LGHNA, CDR2 YSLEER. CDR3 sequence reads: CASSRGVGETQYF. As DNA, the CDR3 is TGCGCCAGCAGCCGCGGCGTAGGGGAGACCCAGTACTTC.

This clonotype occurred a few times. The V call is TRBV5-1, the J call TRBJ1-6; D unresolved. The germline CDR1 and CDR2 sequences are SGHRS and YFSETQ. The CDR3 runs to 15 residues. V dropped 3 bases and J dropped 5 bases, with 12 bases sitting between them. The CDR3 is CASSWNRADNSPLHF. The CDR3 nucleotides are TGCGCCAGCAGCTGGAACCGGGCCGATAATTCACCCCTCCACTTT.

V is TRBV12-3 or TRBV12-4 and J is TRBJ1-2; 10 nucleotides match TRBD1. This CDR3 is built from 15 residues. Germline trimming cut 2 bases from V and 5 bases from J; bases unmatched to any gene: 5. CDR3 region: CASSLSDRGPYGYTF. Written as DNA, the CDR3 is TGTGCCAGCAGTTTATCCGACAGGGGGCCTTATGGCTACACCTTC.

J is TRBJ1-2 and V is TRBV6-6; D is unresolved. The CDR3 loop spans 11 amino acids. V shed 5 bases and J shed 8 bases, with 9 bases lying between them. Germline V lookup: CDR1 MNHNY, CDR2 SVGAGI (reference sequence). The CDR3 region is CASSNIIGYTF. CDR3 DNA sequence: TGTGCCAGCAGTAACATTATCGGCTACACCTTC.